The 29 T cell receptor beta chains listed next were all sequenced from one sample in a study of cytomegalovirus exposure and HLA in healthy donors. Use of 60 Vbeta and 13 Jbeta primers characterized the PCR. TCRdb's table, derived via immunoSEQ multiplex PCR, lists solely in-frame clones and lacks some. This table holds about 180,000 clones, roughly 80% found once. Sample: PBMCs. These receptors came from a male donor in good health and CMV-seronegative.

V and J are TRBV19 and TRBJ1-1, with D maybe TRBD1 (6 bases). V gave up 4 bases and J gave up 0 bases, with 12 bases separating them. The V gene's germline CDR1 is LNHDA and CDR2 SQIVND (reference sequence). CDR3 size: 15 residues. The chain's CDR3 is CASSKDRAMNTEAFF. CDR3 sequence (DNA): TGTGCCAGTAGTAAGGACAGAGCGATGAACACTGAAGCTTTCTTT.

The gene calls are TRBV27 and TRBJ2-2; 11 bases are shared with TRBD2. Germline loops: CDR1 MNHEY, CDR2 SMNVEV (reference sequence). V gave up 4 bases and J gave up 4 bases; unmatched junction bases: 11. CDR3 length: 18 residues. The CDR3 loop is CASSYRSGGVLSTGELFF. The DNA of the CDR3 is TGTGCCAGCAGTTACCGTAGCGGGGGGGTCCTCTCCACCGGGGAGCTGTTTTTT.

J is TRBJ1-1 and V is TRBV5-4; TRBD1 might be the D (5 bases). The CDR3 runs 14 residues. The V end lost 1 base, the J end lost 4 bases, and 11 bases lay between the germline ends. CDR1 is SGHNT and CDR2 is YYREEE in the germline V gene (reference sequence). CDR3 bases: TGTGCCAGCAGCTTGTTAGGGGTTAGCACTGAAGCTTTCTTT. Its translation is CASSLLGVSTEAFF.

This clone was seen more than once but under ten times. The genes are TRBV4-1 and TRBJ1-5, with TRBD1 matching over 8 bases. V was clipped by 4 bases and J by 7 bases; unmatched bases: 12. Germline V gives CDR1 MGHRA, CDR2 YSYEKL. The CDR3 consists of 16 residues. The CDR3 is CASSPLGQGSYQPQHF. The CDR3 DNA reads as TGCGCCAGCAGCCCATTAGGACAGGGAAGTTACCAGCCCCAGCATTTT.

The genes are TRBV5-4 and TRBJ2-2; 8 bases line up with TRBD1. Germline V gives CDR1 SGHNT, CDR2 YYREEE (reference sequence). There are 17 residues in the CDR3. V was pared by 4 bases and J by 4 bases, with 12 bases of the junction left unmatched. DNA of the CDR3: TGTGCCAGCAGCCGAAGCAGGACAGGGAGGTCCACCGGGGAGCTGTTTTTT. It codes for CASSRSRTGRSTGELFF.

The rearrangement links TRBV18 to TRBJ2-1; TRBD1 aligns across 10 bases. Germline V gene lookup returns CDR1 KGHSH and CDR2 LQKENI. The CDR3 totals 16 residues. The trim removed 6 bases at V and 5 bases at J, leaving 10 bases unmatched. The CDR3 sequence: CASSQLGTGDNNEQFF. The CDR3 DNA is TGTGCCAGCTCCCAATTAGGGACAGGGGACAACAATGAGCAGTTCTTC.

The V gene is TRBV29-1, the J gene TRBJ2-5, with 12 bases identical to TRBD1. CDR3 length: 14 residues. CDR1 and CDR2 from the germline V gene are SQVTM and ANQGSEA. The ends lost 6 bases at V and 2 bases at J; junction bases unmatched: 4. As DNA, the CDR3 is TGCAGCGTGGGGGGACAGGGGGCGCAAGAGACCCAGTACTTC. Its translation is CSVGGQGAQETQYF. Filled out from reference TRBV29-1 and TRBJ2-5, the complete variable domain reads SAVISQKPSRDICQRGTSLTIQCQVDSQVTMMFWYRQQPGQSLTLIATANQGSEATYESGFVIDKFPISRPNLTFSTLTVSNMSPEDSSIYLCSVGGQGAQETQYFGPGTRLLVL.

The chain couples TRBV23-1 to TRBJ1-5; perhaps TRBD1 as D (5 bases). TRBV23-1 is treated as an ORF (open reading frame) with a function not yet certain. The V and J ends lost 4 bases and 0 bases respectively, with 13 bases between them. The CDR3 contains 16 residues. CDR3 sequence reads: CASSPTTDYSNQPQHF. The CDR3 DNA follows: TGCGCCAGCAGTCCCACGACAGATTATAGCAATCAGCCCCAGCATTTT.

CDR3 nucleotides: TGTGCCAGCACCCGGACAGAAGTCAATGAGCAGTTCTTC. Protein product: CASTRTEVNEQFF. The rearrangement joins TRBV5-4 to TRBJ2-1; D might be TRBD1 (6 bases). There are 13 residues in the CDR3. Trimming shortened V by 6 bases and J by 6 bases, and 13 bases separated the two germline ends. CDR1 and CDR2 from the germline V gene are SGHNT and YYREEE (reference sequence).

The chain links TRBV27 to TRBJ2-6; tentatively, D is TRBD1 (6 bases). This CDR3 is built from 17 residues. Per germline, CDR1 MNHEY and CDR2 SMNVEV (reference sequence). V shed 4 bases and J shed 4 bases, with 17 bases lying between them. DNA of the CDR3: TGTGCCAGCAGTTCCCCGACAGGCCCGCGGGGGGCCAACGTCCTGACTTTC. Protein sequence: CASSSPTGPRGANVLTF.

The gene calls are TRBV28 and TRBJ1-5; D remains unclear. The germline V gene encodes CDR1 MDHEN and CDR2 SYDVKM. CDR3 length: 15 residues. Trimming removed 6 bases at V and 6 bases at J, with 18 bases between. Here the CDR3 DNA reads TGTGCCAGCAGAGACGGGAAAACCTGGGGTCAGCCCCAGCATTTT. This sequence encodes CASRDGKTWGQPQHF.

The chain joins TRBV6-5 to TRBJ2-7; 7 positions agree with TRBD1. The length of the CDR3 is 13 residues. V trimming: 7 bases; J trimming: 6 bases; junction bases outside the gene matches: 9. The germline V gene has CDR1 MNHEY and CDR2 SVGAGI. The CDR3 DNA is TGTGCCAGCAACAGACAGGGTGCCGGCGAGCAGTACTTC. Translation gives CASNRQGAGEQYF.

The chain carries TRBV19 and TRBJ2-5; 10 bases align to TRBD1. This CDR3 comprises 14 residues. With 4 bases clipped from V and 5 bases from J, the junction kept 4 bases outside the gene matches. Looked up from germline, CDR1 is LNHDA and CDR2 is SQIVND (reference sequence). CDR3 DNA sequence: TGTGCCAGTAGTACGGACAGGGGGAGGGAGACCCAGTACTTC. It specifies CASSTDRGRETQYF.

This clone has just one count. V is TRBV4-2 and J is TRBJ2-3, with 16 bases fitting TRBD2. The CDR3 has 17 amino acids. The germline gives CDR1 LGHNA, CDR2 YNFKEQ. V gave up 0 bases and J gave up 6 bases; unmatched junction bases: 3. CDR3 protein: CASSQDGTSGGADTQYF. For the CDR3, the DNA is TGTGCCAGCAGCCAAGATGGGACTAGCGGGGGGGCGGATACGCAGTATTTT.

V gene TRBV27 combines with J gene TRBJ2-7; 7 positions match TRBD1. Per the germline V gene, CDR1 is MNHEY and CDR2 is SMNVEV (reference sequence). J lost 0 bases, V lost 4 bases, and 9 bases had no gene match. The CDR3 spans 16 residues. This chain's CDR3 is CASSSYRGPSSYEQYF. CDR3 nucleotides: TGTGCCAGCAGTTCCTACAGGGGACCCAGCTCCTACGAGCAGTACTTC.

This chain links TRBV19 with TRBJ1-2; a possible D gene is TRBD1 (5 bases). Germline loops: CDR1 LNHDA, CDR2 SQIVND (reference sequence). V gave up 1 base and J gave up 0 bases, with 9 bases separating them. The CDR3 totals 15 residues. CDR3 residues: CASSIADIANYGYTF. In DNA, the CDR3 is TGTGCCAGTAGTATAGCGGACATAGCTAACTATGGCTACACCTTC.

The rearrangement links TRBV6-5 to TRBJ2-1; 7 nucleotides line up with TRBD1. CDR3 length equals 15 residues. Looked up from germline, CDR1 is MNHEY and CDR2 is SVGAGI. V trimming: 2 bases; J trimming: 6 bases; junction bases outside the gene matches: 7. The CDR3 DNA reads as TGTGCCAGCAGTTACAGGGGGCGCCCCCTCAATGAGCAGTTCTTC. Its translation is CASSYRGRPLNEQFF.

The rearrangement links TRBV9 to TRBJ2-5; a possible D gene is TRBD2 (6 bases). CDR1 SGDLS and CDR2 YYNGEE come from the germline V gene. With 2 bases removed from V and 0 bases from J, the gap between germline ends came to 14 bases. The length of the CDR3 is 16 residues. The CDR3 nucleotides are TGTGCCAGCAGCGTCTACCTAGCGAGGTACCAAGAGACCCAGTACTTC. Encoded protein: CASSVYLARYQETQYF.

V and J are TRBV5-4 and TRBJ2-1; TRBD1 aligns across 7 bases. With 0 bases clipped from V and 4 bases from J, the junction kept 4 bases outside the gene matches. The CDR3 runs to 15 residues. Germline-derived CDR1 and CDR2 are SGHNT and YYREEE (reference sequence). Here the CDR3 DNA reads TGTGCCAGCAGCTTGGTCGGGACAGCTTACAATGAGCAGTTCTTC. Its protein is CASSLVGTAYNEQFF.

CDR3 sequence: CASSHTPGTSYGYTF. The CDR3 DNA reads TGTGCCAGCAGTCATACTCCCGGGACAAGCTATGGCTACACCTTC. The genes are TRBV6-6 and TRBJ1-2; possible D gene TRBD1, 6 bases. The CDR3 has 15 residues. Germline V CDR1 and CDR2: MNHNY, SVGAGI (reference sequence). Between the trimmed V and J ends, which lost 5 bases and 4 bases, there was a span of 17 bases.

This clone appeared a few times. The rearrangement uses TRBV5-6 and TRBJ1-1; D is unresolved. The CDR3 is 11 amino acids. Trimming cost V 3 bases and J 5 bases, with 5 bases left between them. Germline loops: CDR1 SGHDT, CDR2 YYEEEE. The CDR3 DNA reads as TGTGCCAGCAGCTGGAGAACTGAAGCTTTCTTT. It codes for CASSWRTEAFF. Combining the CDR3 with reference TRBV5-6 and TRBJ1-1 gives the whole variable domain DAGVTQSPTHLIKTRGQQVTLRCSPKSGHDTVSWYQQALGQGPQFIFQYYEEEERQRGNFPDRFSGHQFPNYSSELNVNALLLGDSALYLCASSWRTEAFFGQGTRLTVV.

V is TRBV7-3 and J is TRBJ2-3; 7 nucleotides line up with TRBD1. The V gene end was trimmed by 5 bases and the J gene end by 7 bases; junction bases not matched to a gene: 6. This CDR3 has 13 amino acids. Per germline, CDR1 SGHTA and CDR2 FQGTGA. The CDR3, as DNA: TGTGCCAGCAGCGACAACAGGGGACATACGCAGTATTTT. It translates to CASSDNRGHTQYF.

This clone has only one observation. The gene calls are TRBV6-5 and TRBJ2-5; 8 nucleotides line up with TRBD1. Germline CDR1 is MNHEY and CDR2 is SVGAGI. This CDR3 has 15 amino acids. J gave up 2 bases and V 6 bases, and 8 bases lay outside the gene matches. CDR3 in amino acids: CASSRGTGGQETQYF. DNA of the CDR3: TGTGCCAGCAGCCGCGGGACAGGTGGGCAAGAGACCCAGTACTTC.

This rearrangement joins TRBV12-5 to TRBJ2-5, with 8 bases fitting TRBD1. This CDR3 comprises 15 residues. Germline values: CDR1 LGHNT, CDR2 FRNRAP. V dropped 1 base and J dropped 1; count of bases not matched to a gene: 2. CDR3 in DNA: TGTGCTAGTGGTTTGGAGGGGACAGGCCAAGAGACCCAGTACTTC. It translates to CASGLEGTGQETQYF.

The chain has TRBV6-5 and TRBJ2-1; 12 bases fit TRBD2. Per the germline V gene, CDR1 is MNHEY and CDR2 is SVGAGI. The CDR3 is 15 amino acids. With V trimmed by 2 bases and J by 8 bases, 4 bases remained unmatched. CDR3 in amino acids: CASSYTSGGFYEQFF. The CDR3 nucleotides are TGTGCCAGCAGTTACACTAGCGGGGGGTTTTATGAGCAGTTCTTC.

The rearrangement joins TRBV15 to TRBJ2-2, with D perhaps matching TRBD2 (7 bases). The CDR3 loop spans 16 amino acids. V was clipped by 1 base and J by 5 bases, with 14 bases between them. Germline V gene sequence: CDR1 LNHNV, CDR2 YYDKDF (reference sequence). Here the CDR3 DNA reads TGTGCCACCAGCAGAGTACGCGGGGGCCCTACCGGGGAGCTGTTTTTT. It is translated as CATSRVRGGPTGELFF.

The rearrangement joins TRBV27 to TRBJ2-1, with 10 bases matching TRBD2. Germline V gene sequence: CDR1 MNHEY, CDR2 SMNVEV (reference sequence). V dropped 1 base and J dropped 0; count of bases not matched to a gene: 6. The CDR3 runs 18 residues. This chain's CDR3 is CASSLFSGGFSSYNEQFF. DNA of the CDR3: TGTGCCAGCAGTTTATTTAGCGGGGGGTTTAGCTCCTACAATGAGCAGTTCTTC.

This rearrangement joins TRBV7-9 to TRBJ2-5, with TRBD2 matching over 8 bases. V dropped 0 bases and J dropped 4; count of bases not matched to a gene: 1. Looked up from germline, CDR1 is SEHNR and CDR2 is FQNEAQ (reference sequence). This CDR3 has 14 amino acids. The CDR3 reads CASSLALAGETQYF. The CDR3, as DNA: TGTGCCAGCAGCTTAGCCCTAGCGGGAGAGACCCAGTACTTC.

V and J are TRBV6-1 and TRBJ2-7; 10 bases map to TRBD1. Unmatched junction bases numbered 4, after V lost 3 bases and J lost 5 bases. CDR3 length: 14 amino acids. The V gene's germline CDR1 is MNHNS and CDR2 SASEGT. The CDR3 sequence is CASSDRQGAHEQYF. CDR3 bases: TGTGCCAGCAGTGATAGACAGGGGGCTCACGAGCAGTACTTC.